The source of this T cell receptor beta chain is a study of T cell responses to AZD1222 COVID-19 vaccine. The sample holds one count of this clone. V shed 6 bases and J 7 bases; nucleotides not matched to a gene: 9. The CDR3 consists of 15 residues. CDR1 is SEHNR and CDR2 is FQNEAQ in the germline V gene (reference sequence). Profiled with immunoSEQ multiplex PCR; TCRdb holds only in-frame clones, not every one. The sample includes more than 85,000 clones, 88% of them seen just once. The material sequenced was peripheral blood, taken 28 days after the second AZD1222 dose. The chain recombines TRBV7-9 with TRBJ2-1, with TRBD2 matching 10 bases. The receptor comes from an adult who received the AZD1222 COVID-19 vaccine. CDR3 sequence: CASRRVVAGGNEQFF. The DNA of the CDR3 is TGTGCCAGCAGGAGAGTGGTAGCGGGAGGAAATGAGCAGTTCTTC.